Listed here is a single TCR beta chain. This clone was found many times. Its recognized antigen is unknown. Base-call qualities are not available, and no considerably larger clone is one nucleotide away. The sample originates from a study of beta chain features in type 1 diabetes (dated by TCRdb to the late 2010s). For context, the study as a whole: Mean age, gender distribution, total cell number and subset yield were not different between patients and healthy donors. Regulatory and stem cell-like memory subsets were obtained from only 8 patients and about 8 healthy donors, while naive and central memory subsets were obtained from all 30 or so donors. In the study, TCRB repertoires of sorted circulating CD4+ T cell subsets from recently diagnosed type 1 diabetes patients were compared with those of matched healthy donors. Across all samples, about 110 million sorted cells were examined, and cell number per subset correlated strongly with RNA yield.

The High Capacity cDNA Reverse Transcription Kit was used to reverse transcribe all of the isolated RNA, meaning that expressed TCRB transcripts were what got sequenced. Deep immunoSEQ sequencing was performed on naive, central memory and regulatory T cell samples, with an average of about 3.57 million total reads per sample. Sorted cells were lysed in RLT buffer and RNA was extracted with DNase-treated RNeasy Micro or Mini kits, depending on cell number. Each cell subset was processed separately to prevent cross-contamination, with patient and healthy donor samples processed together. Using the immunoSEQ multiplex PCR, TCRB sequences were amplified from cDNA into 87-bp fragments spanning the CDR3 region. The amplicons were sequenced using the Illumina HiSeq platform. The paper's data handling went like this. PCR bias was corrected computationally using synthetic template baselines, and reads within Hamming distance 2 were collapsed, with unmergeable singletons discarded. Reads were aligned against IMGT so that V, D and J genes, CDR3 length and insertions or deletions at six rearrangement sites could be assigned. Within each subset, clonotype counts were normalized to sorted cell number, and only after that were true diversity and Gini coefficients computed with the tcR R package. Repertoire sharing was quantified using the overlap coefficient calculated on TCRB nucleotide sequences. Entries here come from immuneACCESS through TCRdb and include only in-frame sequences with V and J called. Some clones fail to appear in such tables; in the studies checked, an unresolved V gene covers under half of the shortfall, and the cause of the remainder is unknown. Clone size and the V and J calls come from that table; the DNA yielded D and trimming. The sample table shows 200,000 to 250,000 clones, and 27% are seen once. Of the sample, approximately 4% falls within the top ten clones.

Broader findings and caveats from the paper: Because the HLA sub-analyses included only small numbers of individuals, any influence of HLA type on TCRB rearrangement was left unresolved. Because cDNA was sequenced instead of genomic DNA, highly expressing activated cells could be over-represented, though the groups showed no difference in activation or CD3 levels. Fewer insertions and more nucleotide deletions at VDJ recombination sites were observed in patients with type 1 diabetes, implying thymic rearrangement abnormalities. In all four CD4+ subsets, TCRB CDR3 length was moderately but significantly shorter in type 1 diabetes patients. PCR might favor shorter templates, but patient and control samples were amplified and corrected together, so any skew would affect both groups equally. Naive, central memory and regulatory TCRB repertoires appeared to be more alike among patients than among healthy donors.

From each donor, a single peripheral blood sample of approximately 0.11 L on average was drawn into heparinised tubes. Using a panel that included CD45RO, CCR7, CD25, CD127, CD95 and CD27, naive, central memory, regulatory and stem cell-like memory CD4+ T cells were sorted on a BD FACSAria II. All sorted populations exceeded 95% purity. PBMCs were isolated right away by Lymphoprep density gradient centrifugation and were stained directly, without culture. To minimize batch effects, samples were stained and sorted in pairs, one healthy donor with one patient per experiment. The TCR originated in a man aged 30-40 years in good health. Sequencing used central memory CD4+ T cells from blood.

The CDR3 protein is CAWRPGLSDAFF. The base sequence is TGTGCCTGGCGTCCGGGACTTTCCGACGCTTTCTTT. The chain links TRBV30 with TRBJ1-1; the D gene is possibly TRBD1, with 5 bases matching. CDR3 length: 12 amino acids, cysteine to phenylalanine. The sequence is cut down to CDR3 DNA, 36 bases in frame from base 1. CDR1 and CDR2, per the germline V gene (reference sequence), are GTSNPN and SVGIG. V was cut back by 5 bases and J by 11 bases, leaving a gap of 18 bases between them.